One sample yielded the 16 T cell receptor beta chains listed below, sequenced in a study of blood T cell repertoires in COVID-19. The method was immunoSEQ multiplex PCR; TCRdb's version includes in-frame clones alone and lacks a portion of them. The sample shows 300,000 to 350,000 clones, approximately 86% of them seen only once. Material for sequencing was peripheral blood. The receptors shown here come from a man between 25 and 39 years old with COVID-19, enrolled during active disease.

The CDR3 nucleotides are TGTGCCAGCAGCCCACAGGGGGAGGACTACGAGCAGTACTTC. It codes for CASSPQGEDYEQYF. The chain combines TRBV7-9 with TRBJ2-7; TRBD1 agrees at 8 bases. The CDR3 is 14 amino acids. Trimming took 5 bases from V and 3 from J; bases not matched to a gene: 6. CDR1 is SEHNR and CDR2 is FQNEAQ in the germline V gene (reference sequence).

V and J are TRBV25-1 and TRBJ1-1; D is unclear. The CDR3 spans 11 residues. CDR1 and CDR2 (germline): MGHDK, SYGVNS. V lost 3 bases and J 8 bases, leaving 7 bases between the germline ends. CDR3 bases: TGTGCCAGCAGTGACATACTCGAAGCTTTCTTT. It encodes CASSDILEAFF.

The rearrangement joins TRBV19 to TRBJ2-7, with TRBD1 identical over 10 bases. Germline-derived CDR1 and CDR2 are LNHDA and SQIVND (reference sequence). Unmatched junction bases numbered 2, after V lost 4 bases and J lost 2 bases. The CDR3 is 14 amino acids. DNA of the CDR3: TGTGCCAGTAGTAGGGACAGGGGTCCCTACGAGCAGTACTTC. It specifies CASSRDRGPYEQYF.

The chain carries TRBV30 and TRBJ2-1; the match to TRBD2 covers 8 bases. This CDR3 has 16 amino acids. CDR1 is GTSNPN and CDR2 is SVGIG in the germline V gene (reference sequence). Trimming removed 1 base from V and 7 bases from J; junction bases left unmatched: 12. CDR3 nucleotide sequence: TGTGCCTGGAGTGGGGTAGCGGGAAGCGTAGGAAATGAGCAGTTCTTC. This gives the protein CAWSGVAGSVGNEQFF. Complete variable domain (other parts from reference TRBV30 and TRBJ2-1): SQTIHQWPATLVQPVGSPLSLECTVEGTSNPNLYWYRQAAGRGLQLLFYSVGIGQISSEVPQNLSASRPQDRQFILSSKKLLLSDSGFYLCAWSGVAGSVGNEQFFGPGTRLTVL.

CDR3 in amino acids: CASSPRGQGVNEQYF. The CDR3 DNA follows: TGTGCCAGCAGCCCCCGAGGACAGGGGGTCAACGAGCAGTACTTC. The chain joins TRBV9 to TRBJ2-7, with 10 bases lining up with TRBD1. The J segment lost 5 bases and the V segment lost 4 bases, leaving 9 bases of the junction unmatched. Germline V gene lookup returns CDR1 SGDLS and CDR2 YYNGEE. The CDR3 totals 15 residues. The entire variable domain, with the rest obtained from reference TRBV9 and TRBJ2-7, is as follows: DSGVTQTPKHLITATGQRVTLRCSPRSGDLSVYWYQQSLDQGLQFLIQYYNGEERAKGNILERFSAQQFPDLHSELNLSSLELGDSALYFCASSPRGQGVNEQYFGPGTRLTVT.

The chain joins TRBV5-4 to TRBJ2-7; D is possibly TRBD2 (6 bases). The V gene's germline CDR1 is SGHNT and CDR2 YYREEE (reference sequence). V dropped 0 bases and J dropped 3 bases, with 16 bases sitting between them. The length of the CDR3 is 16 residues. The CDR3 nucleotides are TGTGCCAGCAGCTTGGCCGGAATCGGGAGCCGCTACGAGCAGTACTTC. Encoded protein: CASSLAGIGSRYEQYF.

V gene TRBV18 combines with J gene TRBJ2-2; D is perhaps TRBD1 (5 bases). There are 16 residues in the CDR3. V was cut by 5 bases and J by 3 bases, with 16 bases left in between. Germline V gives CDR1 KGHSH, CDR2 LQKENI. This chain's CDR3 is CASSSNPGFDTGELFF. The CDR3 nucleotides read TGTGCCAGCTCATCTAACCCAGGGTTCGACACCGGGGAGCTGTTTTTT. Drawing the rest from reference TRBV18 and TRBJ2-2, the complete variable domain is NAGVMQNPRHLVRRRGQEARLRCSPMKGHSHVYWYRQLPEEGLKFMVYLQKENIIDESGMPKERFSAEFPKEGPSILRIQQVVRGDSAAYFCASSSNPGFDTGELFFGEGSRLTVL.

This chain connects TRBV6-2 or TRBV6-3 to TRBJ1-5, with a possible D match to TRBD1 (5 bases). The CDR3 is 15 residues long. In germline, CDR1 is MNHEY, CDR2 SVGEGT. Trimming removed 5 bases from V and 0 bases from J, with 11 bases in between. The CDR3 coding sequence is TGTGCCAGCAGTCCCCAAGACAGTAGCAATCAGCCCCAGCATTTT. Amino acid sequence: CASSPQDSSNQPQHF.

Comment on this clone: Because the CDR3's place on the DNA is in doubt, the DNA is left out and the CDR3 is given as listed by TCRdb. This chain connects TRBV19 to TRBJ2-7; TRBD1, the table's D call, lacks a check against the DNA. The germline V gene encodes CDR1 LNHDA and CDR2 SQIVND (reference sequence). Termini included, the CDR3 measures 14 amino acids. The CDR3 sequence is CASTSDRGYYEQYF.

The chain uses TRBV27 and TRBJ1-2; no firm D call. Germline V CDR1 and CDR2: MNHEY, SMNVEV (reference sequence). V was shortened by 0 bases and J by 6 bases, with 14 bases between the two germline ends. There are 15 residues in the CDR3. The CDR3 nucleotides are TGTGCCAGCAGTTTATCCTTTTCGGGAGTAAATGGCTACACCTTC. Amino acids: CASSLSFSGVNGYTF.

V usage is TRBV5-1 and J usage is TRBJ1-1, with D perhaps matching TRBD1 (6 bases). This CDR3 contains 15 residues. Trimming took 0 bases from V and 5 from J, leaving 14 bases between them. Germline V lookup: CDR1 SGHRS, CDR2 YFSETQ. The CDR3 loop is CASSLAGRGGTEAFF. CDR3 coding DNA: TGCGCCAGCAGCTTGGCGGGCAGGGGTGGGACTGAAGCTTTCTTT.

CDR3 sequence (DNA): TGCGCCAGCAGCCGGAACAGGGGAGAAGACGTCCTGACTTTC. This sequence encodes CASSRNRGEDVLTF. The rearrangement joins TRBV5-1 to TRBJ2-6; 7 bases match TRBD1. The CDR3 consists of 14 residues. Germline values: CDR1 SGHRS, CDR2 YFSETQ. The trim removed 4 bases at V and 11 bases at J, leaving 9 bases unmatched. Combining the CDR3 with reference TRBV5-1 and TRBJ2-6 gives the whole variable domain KAGVTQTPRYLIKTRGQQVTLSCSPISGHRSVSWYQQTPGQGLQFLFEYFSETQRNKGNFPGRFSGRQFSNSRSEMNVSTLELGDSALYLCASSRNRGEDVLTFGAGSRLTVL.

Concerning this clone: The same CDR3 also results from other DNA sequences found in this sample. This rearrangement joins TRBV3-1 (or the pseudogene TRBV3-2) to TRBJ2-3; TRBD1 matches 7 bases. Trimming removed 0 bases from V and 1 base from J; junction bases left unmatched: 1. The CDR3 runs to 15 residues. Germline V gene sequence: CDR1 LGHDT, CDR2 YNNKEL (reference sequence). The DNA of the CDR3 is TGTGCCAGCAGCCAAGATCAGGGGGGCACAGATACGCAGTATTTT. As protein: CASSQDQGGTDTQYF.

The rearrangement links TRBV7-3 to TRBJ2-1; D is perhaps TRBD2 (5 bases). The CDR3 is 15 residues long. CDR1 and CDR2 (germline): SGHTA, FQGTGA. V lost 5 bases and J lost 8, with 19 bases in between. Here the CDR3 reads CASSTSGSASDEQFF. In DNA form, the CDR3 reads TGTGCCAGCAGCACCAGCGGTAGCGCGTCTGATGAGCAGTTCTTC.

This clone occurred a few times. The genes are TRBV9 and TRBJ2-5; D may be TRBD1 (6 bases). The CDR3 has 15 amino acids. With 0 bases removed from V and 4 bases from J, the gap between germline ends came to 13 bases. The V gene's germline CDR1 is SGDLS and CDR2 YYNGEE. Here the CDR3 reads CASSVGSRGRETQYF. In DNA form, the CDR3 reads TGTGCCAGCAGCGTAGGGTCCAGGGGAAGAGAGACCCAGTACTTC.

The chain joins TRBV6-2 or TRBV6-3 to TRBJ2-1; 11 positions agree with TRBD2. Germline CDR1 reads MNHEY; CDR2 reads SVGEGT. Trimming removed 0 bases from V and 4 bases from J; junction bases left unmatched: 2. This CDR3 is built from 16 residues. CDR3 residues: CASSYSLAGGYNEQFF. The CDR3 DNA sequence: TGTGCCAGCAGTTACTCGCTAGCGGGAGGTTACAATGAGCAGTTCTTC.